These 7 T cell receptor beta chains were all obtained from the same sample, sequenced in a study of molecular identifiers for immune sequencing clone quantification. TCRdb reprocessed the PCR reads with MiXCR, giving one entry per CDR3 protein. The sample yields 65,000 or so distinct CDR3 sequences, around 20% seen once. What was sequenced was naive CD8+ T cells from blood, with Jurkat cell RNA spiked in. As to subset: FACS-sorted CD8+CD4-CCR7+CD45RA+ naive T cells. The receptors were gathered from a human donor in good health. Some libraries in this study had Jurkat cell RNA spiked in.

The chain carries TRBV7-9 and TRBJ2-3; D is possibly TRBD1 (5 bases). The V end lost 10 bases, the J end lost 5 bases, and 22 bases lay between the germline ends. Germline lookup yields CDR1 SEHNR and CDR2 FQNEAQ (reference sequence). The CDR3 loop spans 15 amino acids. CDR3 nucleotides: TGTGCCAACTGCCCCCGTGGGGCCTCCCAAGATACGCAGTATTTT. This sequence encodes CANCPRGASQDTQYF. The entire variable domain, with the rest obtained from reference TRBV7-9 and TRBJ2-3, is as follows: DTGVSQNPRHKITKRGQNVTFRCDPISEHNRLYWYRQTLGQGPEFLTYFQNEAQLEKSRLLSDRFSAERPKGSFSTLEIQRTEQGDSAMYLCANCPRGASQDTQYFGPGTRLTVL.

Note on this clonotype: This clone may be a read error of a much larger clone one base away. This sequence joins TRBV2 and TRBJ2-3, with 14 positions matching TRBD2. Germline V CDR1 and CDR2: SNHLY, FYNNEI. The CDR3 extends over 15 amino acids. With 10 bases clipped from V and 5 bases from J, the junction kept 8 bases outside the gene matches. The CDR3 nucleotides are TGTGCCATCCCGGGACTAGCGGGAGCATTAGATACGCAGTATTTT. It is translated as CAIPGLAGALDTQYF.

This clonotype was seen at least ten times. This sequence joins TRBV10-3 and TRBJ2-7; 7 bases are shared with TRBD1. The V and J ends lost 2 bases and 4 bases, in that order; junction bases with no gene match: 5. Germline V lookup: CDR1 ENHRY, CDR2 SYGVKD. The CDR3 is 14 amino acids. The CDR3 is CAISETGQNYEQYF. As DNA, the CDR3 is TGTGCCATCAGTGAGACGGGACAGAATTACGAGCAGTACTTC.

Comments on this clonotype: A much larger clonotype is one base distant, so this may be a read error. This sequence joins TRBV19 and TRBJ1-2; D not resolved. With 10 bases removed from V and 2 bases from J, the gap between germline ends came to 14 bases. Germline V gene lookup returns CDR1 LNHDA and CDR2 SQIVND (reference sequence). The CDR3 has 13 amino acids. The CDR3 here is CANTPDPNYGYTF. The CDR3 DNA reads TGTGCCAATACCCCGGACCCAAACTATGGCTACACCTTC.

The CDR3 sequence is CASSLGQSEVELFF. CDR3 bases: TGTGCCAGTAGTCTCGGACAATCGGAGGTGGAGCTGTTTTTT. V gene TRBV19 combines with J gene TRBJ2-2; TRBD1 or TRBD2 may be the D gene (5 bases each). This CDR3 spans 14 amino acids. Trimming pared 5 bases from V and 10 bases from J, leaving 17 bases between. Germline CDR1 is LNHDA and CDR2 is SQIVND (reference sequence). Variable domain in full (rest from reference TRBV19 and TRBJ2-2): DGGITQSPKYLFRKEGQNVTLSCEQNLNHDAMYWYRQDPGQGLRLIYYSQIVNDFQKGDIAEGYSVSREKKESFPLTVTSAQKNPTAFYLCASSLGQSEVELFFGEGSRLTVL.

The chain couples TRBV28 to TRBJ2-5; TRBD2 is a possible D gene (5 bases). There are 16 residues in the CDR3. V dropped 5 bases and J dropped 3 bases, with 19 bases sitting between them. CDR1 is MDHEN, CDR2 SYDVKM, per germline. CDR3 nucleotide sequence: TGTGCCAGCAGTACCAAATTTGGGAGAATTAAAGAGACCCAGTACTTC. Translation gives CASSTKFGRIKETQYF. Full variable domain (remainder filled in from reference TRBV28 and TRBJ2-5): DVKVTQSSRYLVKRTGEKVFLECVQDMDHENMFWYRQDPGLGLRLIYFSYDVKMKEKGDIPEGYSVSREKKERFSLILESASTNQTSMYLCASSTKFGRIKETQYFGPGTRLLVL.

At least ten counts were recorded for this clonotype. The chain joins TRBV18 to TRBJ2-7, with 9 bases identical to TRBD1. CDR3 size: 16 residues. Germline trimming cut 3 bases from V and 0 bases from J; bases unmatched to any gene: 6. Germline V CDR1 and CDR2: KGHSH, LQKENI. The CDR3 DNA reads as TGTGCCAGCTCACCCCCGGGACAGGGACCCTCCTACGAGCAGTACTTC. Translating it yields CASSPPGQGPSYEQYF.